The clone carrying this TCR beta chain was counted a few times. This entry is derived from a study of blood T cell repertoires in COVID-19. As for the study in general: Material from acute and convalescent COVID-19 was sourced from the United States, Italy and Spain. From T cells, B-cell-depleted T cells, or PBMCs came the material, which was cDNA or gDNA.

In the original workflow: Nucleated cell number was recorded as an estimate derived from reference gene primer amplification. Clones were sequenced by immunoSEQ multiplex PCR, and TCRdb holds only the in-frame ones, with some missing. From that table come the V and J calls and clone size; the DNA was used to work out D and trimming. The sample lists about 7,800 clones; approximately 85% were seen once. The J segment lost 4 bases and the V segment lost 3 bases, leaving 3 bases of the junction unmatched. CDR1 is MNHEY and CDR2 is SVGAGI in the germline V gene. CDR3 size: 14 residues. This sequence was found in a woman aged 60 to 75 with active COVID-19. The source material was peripheral blood. The gene calls are TRBV6-5 and TRBJ2-7; 10 bases are a match to TRBD1. This CDR3 reads CASSYRDRGYEQYF. Written as DNA, the CDR3 is TGTGCCAGCAGTTATAGGGACAGGGGTTACGAGCAGTACTTC.